The rows below give T cell receptor beta chains drawn from one sample of a study of blood T cell repertoires in COVID-19. Some clones are missing from TCRdb's copy, which holds only in-frame ones; the method was immunoSEQ multiplex PCR. The table lists 120,000 or so clones, around three quarters of them singletons. Sequenced material: peripheral blood. All receptors derive from a woman aged 70 to 79 with acute or convalescent COVID-19. The CDR3 runs from the conserved cysteine through the conserved F or W. The D gene is left open where the match is weak. Size is stated for part of the rows, as once, few or many counts, or as a class when the clone is expanded.

j_call d_call v_call clone_size cdr3_aa cdr3_nt
TRBJ1-2 NA TRBV7-3 NA CASSLFAGSYGYTF TGTGCCAGCAGCTTATTTGCAGGGTCCTATGGCTACACCTTC
TRBJ2-7 TRBD2 TRBV9 NA CASSVGGTSGDYEQYF TGTGCCAGCAGCGTAGGGGGGACTAGCGGAGACTACGAGCAGTACTTC
TRBJ2-2 NA TRBV18 NA CASSPRSGSRTGELFF TGTGCCAGCTCACCCCGCAGCGGGTCGCGCACCGGGGAGCTGTTTTTT
TRBJ1-5 TRBD1 TRBV30 NA CAWKDRGLESNQPQHF TGTGCCTGGAAGGACAGGGGGCTGGAGAGCAATCAGCCCCAGCATTTT
TRBJ2-6 TRBD2 TRBV20-1 NA CSASKLAGGGGANVLTF TGCAGTGCTAGTAAACTGGCGGGAGGGGGCGGGGCCAACGTCCTGACTTTC
TRBJ2-3 NA TRBV12-3/TRBV12-4 few CASSLVADTQYF TGTGCCAGCAGTTTGGTAGCAGATACGCAGTATTTT
TRBJ2-1 TRBD1 TRBV18 NA CASSLRGQGAYNEQFF TGTGCCAGCTCACTCCGGGGACAGGGGGCCTACAATGAGCAGTTCTTC
TRBJ2-1 TRBD2 TRBV7-9 NA CASSRWGTTSYNEQFF TGTGCCAGCAGTCGCTGGGGGACTACCTCCTACAATGAGCAGTTCTTC
TRBJ1-6 NA TRBV23-1 NA CASSLGRGSSYNSPLHF TGCGCCAGCAGTCTGGGGAGGGGGAGCTCCTATAATTCACCCCTCCACTTT
TRBJ1-2 NA TRBV7-9 NA CASSLVVNADGYTF TGTGCCAGCAGCTTAGTCGTCAATGCGGATGGCTACACCTTC
TRBJ1-1 TRBD1 TRBV7-9 NA CASSSSPDRANANTEAFF TGTGCCAGCAGCTCATCTCCGGACAGGGCCAACGCTAACACTGAAGCTTTCTTT
TRBJ2-3 NA TRBV15 once CATSRDGQLSSTDTQYF TGTGCCACCAGCAGAGATGGGCAGCTCTCTAGCACAGATACGCAGTATTTT
TRBJ2-7 TRBD2 TRBV5-4 NA CASSLGLAGGISYEQYF TGTGCCAGCAGCTTGGGACTAGCGGGAGGGATCTCCTACGAGCAGTACTTC
TRBJ1-2 NA TRBV2 NA CASTTGTVTPGYTF TGTGCCAGCACCACGGGAACCGTCACTCCCGGCTACACCTTC
TRBJ1-4 NA TRBV25-1 once CASSEQGIGEKLFF TGTGCCAGCAGTGAGCAGGGGATTGGGGAAAAACTGTTTTTT
TRBJ1-2 NA TRBV4-3 NA CASSQEATAISGYTF TGCGCCAGCAGCCAAGAAGCGACGGCAATCTCTGGCTACACCTTC
TRBJ1-2 NA TRBV24-1 NA CATSDAQGGGYTF TGTGCCACCAGTGATGCCCAGGGTGGGGGCTACACCTTC
TRBJ1-5 NA TRBV25-1 NA CASSEGSLDHNQPQHF TGTGCCAGCAGTGAAGGGAGCCTGGATCACAATCAGCCCCAGCATTTT
TRBJ2-1 TRBD2 TRBV5-6 NA CASSLTAGGLVGDEQFF TGTGCCAGCAGCTTAACGGCGGGGGGGCTTGTTGGGGATGAGCAGTTCTTC
TRBJ2-5 TRBD1 TRBV2 NA CASRPWGTDQETQYF TGTGCCAGCAGGCCATGGGGGACAGACCAAGAGACCCAGTACTTC
TRBJ1-1 NA TRBV5-1 NA CASSLGDTHTEAFF TGCGCCAGCAGCTTGGGAGACACGCACACTGAAGCTTTCTTT
TRBJ2-7 TRBD2 TRBV18 few CASSPGLAAYEQYF TGTGCCAGCTCACCGGGACTAGCGGCCTACGAGCAGTACTTC
TRBJ2-5 NA TRBV7-9 few CASSVGWETQYF TGTGCCAGCAGCGTCGGGTGGGAGACCCAGTACTTC
TRBJ2-1 TRBD2 TRBV29-1 NA CSVVGGGIAGLPYNEQFF TGCAGCGTTGTAGGCGGGGGTATAGCGGGCCTACCCTACAATGAGCAGTTCTTC
TRBJ2-7 NA TRBV4-1 NA CASSQGQASSSYEQYF TGCGCCAGCAGCCAAGGACAGGCTAGCAGCTCCTACGAGCAGTACTTC
TRBJ2-7 NA TRBV27 once CASRPVAVSSYEQYF TGTGCCAGCAGGCCCGTGGCGGTAAGCTCCTACGAGCAGTACTTC
TRBJ1-5 TRBD1 TRBV5-6 few CASSLRDRSNQPQHF TGTGCCAGCAGCTTGAGGGACAGGAGCAATCAGCCCCAGCATTTT
TRBJ2-7 TRBD1 TRBV18 NA CASSPPGTGGGSYEQYF TGTGCCAGCTCACCACCAGGGACAGGAGGAGGTTCCTACGAGCAGTACTTC
TRBJ2-5 TRBD1 TRBV29-1 few CSALPTGVETQYF TGCAGCGCCTTACCGACAGGGGTGGAGACCCAGTACTTC